This T cell receptor beta chain was captured in a study of cytomegalovirus exposure and HLA in healthy donors. Study findings and constraints: Rare TCR sequences dominated, though some public TCRs recurred in many donors. A later analysis found that most CMV-associated TCR beta chains appeared HLA-restricted.

The PCR ran on 60 Vbeta and 13 Jbeta primers. This table comes from immunoSEQ multiplex PCR, and its TCRdb copy is limited to in-frame clones, with some not included. There are more than 150,000 clones in the sample; 70% to 90% occur only once, and approximately 8.5% lies in the top ten. V lost 7 bases to trimming and J lost 1 base, with 14 bases between them. The CDR3 covers 15 residues. Germline V gives CDR1 MNHEY, CDR2 SMNVEV (reference sequence). In regard to this clone: Its antigen is unknown.

The TCR comes from a man aged 18 to 30 in good health and CMV-seropositive. The chain couples TRBV27 to TRBJ2-1; the D gene is possibly TRBD1 (6 bases). Sequencing was carried out using PBMCs. This chain's CDR3 is CASTIRGGSYNEQFF. CDR3 in DNA: TGTGCCAGCACCATCAGGGGCGGTTCCTACAATGAGCAGTTCTTC.